This T cell receptor beta chain was retrieved from a study of blood T cells in healthy people across ages. The authors ran a second PCR of roughly 6 to 12 cycles using a sample-barcoded 5' primer and a J-beta primer mix. Each of the cDNA molecules was tagged by a template-switch adaptor with 12 random nucleotides. TCRdb used MiXCR to reprocess the 5' RACE reads, holding one entry per CDR3 protein. The sample holds almost 550,000 distinct CDR3 sequences, 20% to 30% seen once. Trimming left V 6 bases short and J 2 bases short, with 13 bases between. CDR1 is MNHNY, CDR2 SVGAGI, per germline (reference sequence). The CDR3 runs to 14 residues. These data also featured in a second study, about T cells of mothers and their children.

The chain employs TRBV6-6 and TRBJ1-1; a weak D match, TRBD1 (6 bases). This TCR was sampled from a boy aged 10-17 years in good health. The specimen was blood. CDR3 nucleotide sequence: TGTGCCAGCAGATCCCACAGGGAAAACACTGAAGCTTTCTTT. Protein product: CASRSHRENTEAFF.